What follows is one T cell receptor beta chain and its context. The data are from a study of technical replicates of blood from a handful of donors. V lost 2 bases and J 15 bases, leaving 22 bases between the germline ends. The CDR3 has 15 amino acids. Germline V gene lookup returns CDR1 MNHEY and CDR2 SVGAGI. Sequenced by immunoSEQ multiplex PCR; TCRdb stores in-frame clones only, minus some. The table lists about 59,000 clones, around 93% of them singletons. The sample taken for sequencing was PBMCs. The chain employs TRBV6-5 and TRBJ1-4; D perhaps matches TRBD1 (6 bases). This sequence was found in a human donor in good health. Some clones in this sample may be carry-over from other donors' samples. Here the CDR3 DNA reads TGTGCCAGCAGTTACGAGCGGGGGCGCGGTAGTCTAATGTTTTTT. This sequence encodes CASSYERGRGSLMFF.